The 5 T cell receptor beta chains below come from one sample, sequenced in a study of cytomegalovirus exposure and HLA in healthy donors. The PCR used 60 Vbeta and 13 Jbeta primers. Measured with immunoSEQ multiplex PCR; TCRdb has only the in-frame clones, and not every one. This sample yields some 89,000 clones, of which just over 70% are seen a single time; 8.2% belongs to the top ten. The sequenced sample consisted of PBMCs. These receptors all come from a man between 60 and 70 years old in good health and CMV-seronegative.

J is TRBJ2-5 and V is TRBV2, with 9 bases fitting TRBD1. The length of the CDR3 is 15 residues. The ends lost 6 bases at V and 3 bases at J; junction bases unmatched: 8. Germline loops: CDR1 SNHLY, CDR2 FYNNEI. CDR3 loop: CASRATGGRKETQYF. The CDR3 DNA is TGTGCCAGCAGAGCGACAGGGGGAAGGAAAGAGACCCAGTACTTC.

This clone came up a few times. CDR3 sequence reads: CASTSLNQGGRDTQYF. CDR3 sequence (DNA): TGTGCCAGCACCTCACTTAACCAGGGCGGGAGAGATACGCAGTATTTT. The chain has TRBV28 and TRBJ2-3, with 7 bases lining up with TRBD2. The CDR3 totals 16 residues. V lost 7 bases and J lost 5; bases outside the gene matches: 15. Germline V gives CDR1 MDHEN, CDR2 SYDVKM.

The chain uses TRBV28 and TRBJ1-2; 8 bases are shared with TRBD1. Trimming at V came to 6 bases and at J to 4 bases, leaving 13 bases not matched to a gene. Looked up from germline, CDR1 is MDHEN and CDR2 is SYDVKM. This CDR3 contains 16 residues. The CDR3 here is CASRSGTGTLGYGYTF. CDR3 nucleotides: TGTGCCAGCAGGTCCGGGACAGGCACGCTTGGCTATGGCTACACCTTC.

This clone was seen a handful of times. One end of the junction does not line up with germline, which may come from a read error. The chain joins TRBV4-3 to TRBJ2-1, with 9 positions matching TRBD1. CDR1 is LGHNA, CDR2 YSLEER, per germline. The CDR3 is 15 residues long. The CDR3 DNA sequence: TGCGCCAGCAGGCAAGAACAGGGGGCGAGAAATGAGCAGTTCTTC. Protein product: CASRQEQGARNEQFF.

This sequence joins TRBV19 and TRBJ1-2; unclear D gene. The CDR3 spans 11 residues. CDR1 is LNHDA, CDR2 SQIVND, per germline (reference sequence). Between the trimmed V and J ends, which lost 6 bases and 4 bases, there was a span of 6 bases. CDR3 bases: TGTGCCAGTAGACACCGCTATGGCTACACCTTC. Encoded protein: CASRHRYGYTF.